This T cell receptor (beta chain) was captured by sequencing in a study of blood T cell repertoires in COVID-19. About the study: Specimens from acute and convalescent COVID-19 originated in the United States, Italy and Spain. Sample material is recorded as cDNA or gDNA derived from T cells, B-cell-depleted T cells, or PBMCs.

Germline CDR1 and CDR2: MNHEY and SVGEGT. Ends included, the CDR3 has 16 residues. To note about this clone: The DNA is left out, because the CDR3 cannot be placed on it with certainty; the CDR3 is given as TCRdb lists it.

As handled by the study authors: Amplifying reference gene primers gave estimates of nucleated cell counts. Profiling relied on immunoSEQ multiplex PCR, and the TCRdb table lists in-frame clones only, not all of them. That table furnishes V, J and clone size, whereas the DNA furnished D and trimming. The top ten hold around 4% of the sample, which has 120,000 to 150,000 clones, 70% to 80% seen once. The specimen sequenced was peripheral blood. This clonotype was sampled from a man in his 60s with acute or convalescent COVID-19. V and J are TRBV6-2 or TRBV6-3 and TRBJ2-3; no check of the table's D call, TRBD2, against the DNA was made. The CDR3 sequence is CASSSSGLLVTDTQYF.